This T cell receptor beta chain derives from a study of cytomegalovirus exposure and HLA in healthy donors. The wider study: There were around 100 million unique TCR beta sequences, drawn from approximately 190 million T cells, in an earlier analysis. An early data release held tens of millions of unique TCRs from HLA-typed donors.

Points from the study as a whole: Sequences of the TCR beta chain were said to predict the HLA-A and HLA-B alleles of most subjects accurately.

PCR involved 60 Vbeta and 13 Jbeta primers. Here immunoSEQ multiplex PCR was the method, and the copy in TCRdb shows in-frame clones only, minus some. The repertoire holds roughly 130,000 clones, with 75% to 90% as singletons. The ends lost 4 bases at V and 0 bases at J; junction bases unmatched: 12. There are 18 residues in the CDR3. Germline loops: CDR1 SGHNT, CDR2 YYREEE (reference sequence). As regards this clone: Its cognate antigen is unknown.

The study sampled nominally healthy donors, though unrecorded immune exposures were likely. The V and J genes are TRBV5-4 and TRBJ1-4, with TRBD1 matching over 7 bases. The sequence derives from a male donor in good health and CMV-seronegative. The sample was PBMCs. CDR3 sequence reads: CASSLTTGLMPTNEKLFF. Written as DNA, the CDR3 is TGTGCCAGCAGCCTTACGACAGGGCTAATGCCAACTAATGAAAAACTGTTTTTT. Variable domain in full (rest from reference TRBV5-4 and TRBJ1-4): ETGVTQSPTHLIKTRGQQVTLRCSSQSGHNTVSWYQQALGQGPQFIFQYYREEENGRGNFPPRFSGLQFPNYSSELNVNALELDDSALYLCASSLTTGLMPTNEKLFFGSGTQLSVL.